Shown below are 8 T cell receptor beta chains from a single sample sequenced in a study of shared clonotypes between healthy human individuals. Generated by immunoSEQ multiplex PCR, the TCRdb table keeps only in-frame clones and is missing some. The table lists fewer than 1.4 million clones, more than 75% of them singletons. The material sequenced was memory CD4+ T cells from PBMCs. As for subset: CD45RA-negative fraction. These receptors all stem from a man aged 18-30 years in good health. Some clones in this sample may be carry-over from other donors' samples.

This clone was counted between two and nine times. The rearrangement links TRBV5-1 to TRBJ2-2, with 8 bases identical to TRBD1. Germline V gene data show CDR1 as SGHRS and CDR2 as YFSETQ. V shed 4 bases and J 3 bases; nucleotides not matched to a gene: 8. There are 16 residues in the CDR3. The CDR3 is CASSGPGQADTGELFF. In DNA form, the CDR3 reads TGCGCCAGCAGCGGTCCGGGACAGGCGGACACCGGGGAGCTGTTTTTT. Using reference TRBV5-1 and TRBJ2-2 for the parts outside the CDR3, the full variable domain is KAGVTQTPRYLIKTRGQQVTLSCSPISGHRSVSWYQQTPGQGLQFLFEYFSETQRNKGNFPGRFSGRQFSNSRSEMNVSTLELGDSALYLCASSGPGQADTGELFFGEGSRLTVL.

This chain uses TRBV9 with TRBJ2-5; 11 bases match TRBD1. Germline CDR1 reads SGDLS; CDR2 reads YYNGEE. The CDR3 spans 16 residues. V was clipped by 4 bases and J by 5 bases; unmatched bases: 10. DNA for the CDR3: TGTGCCAGCAGCCGCCGGAGGACAGGGGGCGCGGAGACCCAGTACTTC. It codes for CASSRRRTGGAETQYF.

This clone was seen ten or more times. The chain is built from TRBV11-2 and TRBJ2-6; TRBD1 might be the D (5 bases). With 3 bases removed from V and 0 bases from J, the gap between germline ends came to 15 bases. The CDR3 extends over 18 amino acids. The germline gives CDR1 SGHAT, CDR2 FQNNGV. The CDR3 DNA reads TGTGCCAGCAGCTTCTTAGGGCCAGGGTACTCTGGGGCCAACGTCCTGACTTTC. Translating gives CASSFLGPGYSGANVLTF. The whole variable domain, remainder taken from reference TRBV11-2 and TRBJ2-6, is EAGVAQSPRYKIIEKRQSVAFWCNPISGHATLYWYQQILGQGPKLLIQFQNNGVVDDSQLPKDRFSAERLKGVDSTLKIQPAKLEDSAVYLCASSFLGPGYSGANVLTFGAGSRLTVL.

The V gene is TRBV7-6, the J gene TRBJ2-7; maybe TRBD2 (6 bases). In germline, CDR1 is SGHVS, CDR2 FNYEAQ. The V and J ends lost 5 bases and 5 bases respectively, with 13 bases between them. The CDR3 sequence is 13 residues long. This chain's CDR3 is CASSTGSRHEQYF. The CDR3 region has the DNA TGTGCCAGCAGCACCGGGAGCCGCCACGAGCAGTACTTC.

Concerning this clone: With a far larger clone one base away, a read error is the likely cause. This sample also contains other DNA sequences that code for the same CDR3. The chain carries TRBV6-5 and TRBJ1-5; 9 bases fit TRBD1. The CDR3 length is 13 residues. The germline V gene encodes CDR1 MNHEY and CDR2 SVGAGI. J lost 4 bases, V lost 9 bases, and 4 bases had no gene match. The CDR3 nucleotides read TGTGCCAGTAGGGGGACAGGGAATCAGCCCCAGCATTTT. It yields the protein CASRGTGNQPQHF.

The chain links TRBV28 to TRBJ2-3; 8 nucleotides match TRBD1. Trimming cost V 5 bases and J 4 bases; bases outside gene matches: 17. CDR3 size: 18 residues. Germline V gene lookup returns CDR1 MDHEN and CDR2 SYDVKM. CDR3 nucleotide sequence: TGTGCCAGCAGTCCTTGGACAGGGATTAGTGTCATGGCAGATACGCAGTATTTT. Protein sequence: CASSPWTGISVMADTQYF.

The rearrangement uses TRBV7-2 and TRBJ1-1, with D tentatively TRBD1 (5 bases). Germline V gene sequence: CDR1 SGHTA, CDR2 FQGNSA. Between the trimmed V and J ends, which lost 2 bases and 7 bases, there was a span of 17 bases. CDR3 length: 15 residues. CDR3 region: CASSLRSQGPFEAFF. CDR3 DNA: TGTGCCAGCAGCTTAAGGTCCCAGGGCCCCTTTGAAGCTTTCTTT.

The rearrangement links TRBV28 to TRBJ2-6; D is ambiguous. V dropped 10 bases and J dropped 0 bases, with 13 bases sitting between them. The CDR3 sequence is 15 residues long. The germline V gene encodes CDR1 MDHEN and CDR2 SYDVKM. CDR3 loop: CATYSRFSGANVLTF. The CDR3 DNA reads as TGTGCCACCTACTCCCGGTTCTCTGGGGCCAACGTCCTGACTTTC.